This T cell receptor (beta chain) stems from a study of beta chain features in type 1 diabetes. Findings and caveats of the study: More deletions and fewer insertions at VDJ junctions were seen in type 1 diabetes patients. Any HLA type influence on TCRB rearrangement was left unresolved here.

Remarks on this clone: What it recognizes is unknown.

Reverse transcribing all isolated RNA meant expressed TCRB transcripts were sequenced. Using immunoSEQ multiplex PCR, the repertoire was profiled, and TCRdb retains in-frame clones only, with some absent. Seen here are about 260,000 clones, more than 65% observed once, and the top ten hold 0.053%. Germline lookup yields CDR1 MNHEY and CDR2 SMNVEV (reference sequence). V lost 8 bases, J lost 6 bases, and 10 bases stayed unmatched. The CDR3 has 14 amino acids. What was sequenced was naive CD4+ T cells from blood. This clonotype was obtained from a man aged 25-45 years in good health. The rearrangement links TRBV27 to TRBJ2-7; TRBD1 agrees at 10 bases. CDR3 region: CASGARQGAGEQYF. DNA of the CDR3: TGTGCCAGCGGCGCGAGACAGGGGGCGGGCGAGCAGTACTTC.